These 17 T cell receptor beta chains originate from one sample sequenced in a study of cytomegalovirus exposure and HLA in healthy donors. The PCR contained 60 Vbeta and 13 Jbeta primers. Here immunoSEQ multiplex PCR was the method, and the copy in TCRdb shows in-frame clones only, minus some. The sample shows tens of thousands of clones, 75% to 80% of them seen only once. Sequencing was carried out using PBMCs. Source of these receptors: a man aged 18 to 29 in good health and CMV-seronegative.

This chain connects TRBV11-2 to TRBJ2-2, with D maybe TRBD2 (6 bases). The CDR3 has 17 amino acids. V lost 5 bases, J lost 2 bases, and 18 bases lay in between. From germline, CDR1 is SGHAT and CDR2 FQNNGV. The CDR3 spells CASSLWDFPINTGELFF. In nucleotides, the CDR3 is TGTGCCAGCAGCCTATGGGACTTTCCAATAAACACCGGGGAGCTGTTTTTT.

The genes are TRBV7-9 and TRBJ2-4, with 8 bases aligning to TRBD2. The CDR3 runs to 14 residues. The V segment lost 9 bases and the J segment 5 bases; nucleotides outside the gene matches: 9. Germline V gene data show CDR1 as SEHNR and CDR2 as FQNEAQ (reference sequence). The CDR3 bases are TGTGCCAGTGATCGCGGGGGGTCCGAAAACATTCAGTACTTC. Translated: CASDRGGSENIQYF.

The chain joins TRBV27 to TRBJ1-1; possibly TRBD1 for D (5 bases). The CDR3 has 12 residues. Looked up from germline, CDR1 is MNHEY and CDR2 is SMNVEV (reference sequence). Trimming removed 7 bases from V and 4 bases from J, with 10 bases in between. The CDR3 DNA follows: TGTGCCAGCATCGGGGGATTCACTGAAGCTTTCTTT. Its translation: CASIGGFTEAFF.

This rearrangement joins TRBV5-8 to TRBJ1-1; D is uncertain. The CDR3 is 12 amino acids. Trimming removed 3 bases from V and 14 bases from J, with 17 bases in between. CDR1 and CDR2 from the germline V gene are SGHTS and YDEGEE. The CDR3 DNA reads TGTGCCAGCAGCTCACCCGGACTGGAACCCTTCTTT. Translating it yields CASSSPGLEPFF.

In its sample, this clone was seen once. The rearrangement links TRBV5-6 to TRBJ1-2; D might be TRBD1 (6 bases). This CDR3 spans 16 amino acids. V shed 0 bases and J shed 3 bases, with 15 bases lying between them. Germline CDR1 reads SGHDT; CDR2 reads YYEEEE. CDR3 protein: CASSLVVSGAYYGYTF. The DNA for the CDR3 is TGTGCCAGCAGCTTGGTGGTTTCAGGGGCCTACTATGGCTACACCTTC.

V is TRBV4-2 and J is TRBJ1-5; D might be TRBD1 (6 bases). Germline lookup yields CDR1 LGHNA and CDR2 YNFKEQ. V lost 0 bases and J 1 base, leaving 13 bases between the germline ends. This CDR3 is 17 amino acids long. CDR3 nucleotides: TGTGCCAGCAGCCAAGATTGGCAGGGGACGAGCAATCAGCCCCAGCATTTT. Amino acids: CASSQDWQGTSNQPQHF.

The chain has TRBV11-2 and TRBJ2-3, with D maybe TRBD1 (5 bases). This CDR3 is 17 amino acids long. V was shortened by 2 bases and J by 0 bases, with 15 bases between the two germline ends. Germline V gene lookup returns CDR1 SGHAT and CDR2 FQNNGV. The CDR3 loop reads CASSLSWGGSSTDTQYF. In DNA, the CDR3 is TGTGCCAGCAGCTTATCGTGGGGCGGCTCTAGCACAGATACGCAGTATTTT.

This chain's CDR3 is CASSRRGGAYEKLFF. CDR3 DNA: TGTGCCAGCAGCAGACGCGGGGGGGCTTATGAAAAACTGTTTTTT. V and J are TRBV7-6 and TRBJ1-4; possible D gene TRBD1, 6 bases. V lost 5 bases and J lost 6, with 16 bases in between. In germline, CDR1 is SGHVS, CDR2 FNYEAQ. The CDR3 has 15 amino acids. Using reference TRBV7-6 and TRBJ1-4 for the parts outside the CDR3, the full variable domain is GAGVSQSPRYKVTKRGQDVALRCDPISGHVSLYWYRQALGQGPEFLTYFNYEAQQDKSGLPNDRFSAERPEGSISTLTIQRTEQRDSAMYRCASSRRGGAYEKLFFGSGTQLSVL.

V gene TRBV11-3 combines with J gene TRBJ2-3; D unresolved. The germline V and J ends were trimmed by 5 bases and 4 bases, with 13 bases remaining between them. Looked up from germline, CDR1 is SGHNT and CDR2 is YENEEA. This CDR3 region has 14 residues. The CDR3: CASSPELEADTQYF. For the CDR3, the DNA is TGTGCCAGCAGCCCTGAGCTTGAGGCAGATACGCAGTATTTT. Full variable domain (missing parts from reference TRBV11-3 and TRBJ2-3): EAGVVQSPRYKIIEKKQPVAFWCNPISGHNTLYWYLQNLGQGPELLIRYENEEAVDDSQLPKDRFSAERLKGVDSTLKIQPAELGDSAVYLCASSPELEADTQYFGPGTRLTVL.

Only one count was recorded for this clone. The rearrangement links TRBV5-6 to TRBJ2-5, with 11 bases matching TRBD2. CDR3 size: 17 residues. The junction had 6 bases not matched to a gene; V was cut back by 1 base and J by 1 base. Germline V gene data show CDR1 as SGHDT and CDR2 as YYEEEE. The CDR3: CASSLKTSGGLQETQYF. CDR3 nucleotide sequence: TGTGCCAGCAGCTTGAAAACTAGCGGGGGCCTCCAAGAGACCCAGTACTTC.

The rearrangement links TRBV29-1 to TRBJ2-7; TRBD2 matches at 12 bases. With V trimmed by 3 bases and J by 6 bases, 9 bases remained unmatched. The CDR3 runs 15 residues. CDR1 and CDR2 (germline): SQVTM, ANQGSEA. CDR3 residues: CSVESTSGGIREQYF. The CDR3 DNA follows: TGCAGCGTTGAGTCCACTAGCGGGGGGATCCGCGAGCAGTACTTC.

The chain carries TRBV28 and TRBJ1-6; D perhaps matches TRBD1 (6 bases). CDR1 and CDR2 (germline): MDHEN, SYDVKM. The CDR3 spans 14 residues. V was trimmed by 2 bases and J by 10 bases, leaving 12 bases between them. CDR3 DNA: TGTGCCAGCAGTTTACAGCAGGGGTGGTCACCCCTCCACTTT. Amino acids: CASSLQQGWSPLHF. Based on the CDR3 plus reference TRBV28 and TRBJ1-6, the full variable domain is DVKVTQSSRYLVKRTGEKVFLECVQDMDHENMFWYRQDPGLGLRLIYFSYDVKMKEKGDIPEGYSVSREKKERFSLILESASTNQTSMYLCASSLQQGWSPLHFGNGTRLTVT.

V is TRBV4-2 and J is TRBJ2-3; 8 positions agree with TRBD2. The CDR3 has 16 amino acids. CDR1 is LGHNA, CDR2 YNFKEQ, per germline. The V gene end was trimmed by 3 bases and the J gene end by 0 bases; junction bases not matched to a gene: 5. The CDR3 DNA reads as TGTGCCAGCAGCCAGGGCGGGGGGCAAAGCACAGATACGCAGTATTTT. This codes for CASSQGGGQSTDTQYF.

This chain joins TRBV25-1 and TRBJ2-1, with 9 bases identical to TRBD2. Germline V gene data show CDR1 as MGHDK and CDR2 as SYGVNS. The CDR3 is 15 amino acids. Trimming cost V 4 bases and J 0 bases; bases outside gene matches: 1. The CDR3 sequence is CASSVAGASYNEQFF. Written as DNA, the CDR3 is TGTGCCAGCAGTGTAGCGGGGGCCTCCTACAATGAGCAGTTCTTC.

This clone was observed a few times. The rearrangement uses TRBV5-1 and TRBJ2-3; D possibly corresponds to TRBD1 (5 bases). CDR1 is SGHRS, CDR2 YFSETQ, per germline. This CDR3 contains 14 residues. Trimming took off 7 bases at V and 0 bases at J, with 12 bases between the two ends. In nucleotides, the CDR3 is TGCGCCAGCGGAATACAGGAAAGCACAGATACGCAGTATTTT. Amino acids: CASGIQESTDTQYF.

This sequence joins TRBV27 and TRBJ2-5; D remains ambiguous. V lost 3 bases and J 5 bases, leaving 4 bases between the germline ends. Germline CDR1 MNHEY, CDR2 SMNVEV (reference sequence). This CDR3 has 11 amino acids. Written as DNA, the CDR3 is TGTGCCAGCAGTTTCGAGGAGACCCAGTACTTC. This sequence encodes CASSFEETQYF.

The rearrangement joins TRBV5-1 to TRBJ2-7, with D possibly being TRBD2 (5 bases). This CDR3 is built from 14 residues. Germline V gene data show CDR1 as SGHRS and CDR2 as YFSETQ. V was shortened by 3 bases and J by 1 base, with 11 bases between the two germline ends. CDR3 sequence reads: CASSSRTGSYEQYF. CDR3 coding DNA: TGCGCCAGCAGCTCCCGGACTGGTTCCTACGAGCAGTACTTC.